One and the same sample provided the 32 T cell receptor beta chains below, sequenced in a study of T cells in Graves' hyperthyroidism and ophthalmopathy. From RNA transcripts, TCR beta CDR3 regions were amplified. The primer set for the first-round RT-PCR of the TCR CDR3 was HTBI. TCRdb fed the multiplex PCR reads into MiXCR, producing one record per CDR3 protein. The sample yields about 250,000 distinct CDR3 sequences, around 22% seen once. Sequencing was performed on blood. Receptors were obtained from a man under 40 with Graves' ophthalmopathy.

V gene TRBV5-5 combines with J gene TRBJ2-3; 9 nucleotides align to TRBD2. Germline assignment: CDR1 SGHKS and CDR2 YYEKEE (reference sequence). The length of the CDR3 is 16 residues. The V segment lost 4 bases and the J segment 5 bases; nucleotides outside the gene matches: 11. The CDR3 nucleotides read TGTGCCAGCAGCCACCGCGGGAGGGCCTCTGTAGATACGCAGTATTTT. It yields the protein CASSHRGRASVDTQYF.

The rearrangement joins TRBV6-2 or TRBV6-3 to TRBJ1-3, with TRBD1 matching over 7 bases. This CDR3 spans 16 amino acids. The V segment lost 4 bases and the J segment 0 bases; nucleotides outside the gene matches: 6. Per germline, CDR1 MNHEY and CDR2 SVGEGT. The CDR3 DNA sequence: TGTGCCAGCAGTTCTACAGGGGTCGTCTCTGGAAACACCATATATTTT. Translated: CASSSTGVVSGNTIYF.

A few counts support this clonotype. The chain couples TRBV2 to TRBJ1-5, with no clear D. The germline V gene encodes CDR1 SNHLY and CDR2 FYNNEI. CDR3 length: 14 residues. Trimming pared 6 bases from V and 0 bases from J, leaving 9 bases between. The CDR3 DNA reads as TGTGCCAGCAGCACGGATAATAGCAATCAGCCCCAGCATTTT. This gives the protein CASSTDNSNQPQHF.

The J gene is TRBJ1-2, the V gene TRBV19; 8 bases are a match to TRBD1. V gave up 9 bases and J gave up 4 bases; unmatched junction bases: 16. This CDR3 is built from 16 residues. Germline V gene sequence: CDR1 LNHDA, CDR2 SQIVND (reference sequence). In nucleotides, the CDR3 is TGTGCCAGCCTCCCCATTTCTGGGACAGGACCCTATGGCTACACCTTC. It translates to CASLPISGTGPYGYTF.

The J gene is TRBJ2-7, the V gene TRBV28, with D unresolved. Trimming cost V 4 bases and J 2 bases, with 18 bases left between them. Per germline, CDR1 MDHEN and CDR2 SYDVKM. The CDR3 is made up of 16 amino acids. The chain's CDR3 is CASSSPVGIPPYEQYF. The CDR3 coding sequence is TGTGCCAGCAGTTCCCCGGTGGGGATCCCGCCCTACGAGCAGTACTTC. The whole variable domain, remainder taken from reference TRBV28 and TRBJ2-7, is DVKVTQSSRYLVKRTGEKVFLECVQDMDHENMFWYRQDPGLGLRLIYFSYDVKMKEKGDIPEGYSVSREKKERFSLILESASTNQTSMYLCASSSPVGIPPYEQYFGPGTRLTVT.

Remarks on this clonotype: It may be a read error: a sequence one base away is much more abundant. The chain carries TRBV6-1 and TRBJ1-4, with D uncertain. This CDR3 is 14 amino acids long. Germline lookup yields CDR1 MNHNS and CDR2 SASEGT. The CDR3 sequence is CTSSENLVSEKLFF. CDR3 coding DNA: TGTACCAGCAGTGAAAATTTAGTGAGTGAAAAACTGTTTTTT.

The chain employs TRBV14 and TRBJ2-7; the D is unclear. The germline gives CDR1 SGHDN, CDR2 FVKESK. The CDR3 extends over 13 amino acids. V was pared by 1 base and J by 0 bases, with 4 bases between. The CDR3 loop reads CASSQAFSYEQYF. The CDR3 DNA follows: TGTGCCAGCAGCCAAGCCTTCTCCTACGAGCAGTACTTC.

The chain links TRBV27 to TRBJ2-3; 13 bases line up with TRBD2. The germline gives CDR1 MNHEY, CDR2 SMNVEV (reference sequence). The CDR3 extends over 17 amino acids. The V and J ends lost 6 bases and 2 bases, in that order; junction bases with no gene match: 8. CDR3 region: CASSPGLAGFPTDTQYF. Here the CDR3 DNA reads TGTGCCAGCAGCCCGGGACTAGCGGGGTTTCCCACAGATACGCAGTATTTT.

This clonotype was seen repeatedly, ten times or more. This rearrangement joins TRBV6-5 to TRBJ2-1; 14 bases fit TRBD2. The CDR3 extends over 15 amino acids. The V gene end was trimmed by 2 bases and the J gene end by 10 bases; junction bases not matched to a gene: 4. The germline gives CDR1 MNHEY, CDR2 SVGAGI. DNA for the CDR3: TGTGCCAGCAGTTACACGGGACTAGCGGGAGTGGAGCAGTTCTTC. This translates into CASSYTGLAGVEQFF.

The V and J genes are TRBV2 and TRBJ1-1, with 10 bases identical to TRBD1. Germline V gene data show CDR1 as SNHLY and CDR2 as FYNNEI. After removal of 6 bases from V and 5 bases from J, the junction contained 6 bases not matched to a gene. This CDR3 spans 14 amino acids. CDR3 sequence (DNA): TGTGCCAGCAGCCCGGACAGGGGGAGGACTGAAGCTTTCTTT. It codes for CASSPDRGRTEAFF.

J is TRBJ2-7 and V is TRBV20-1, with 7 bases fitting TRBD2. Germline V gene data show CDR1 as DFQATT and CDR2 as SNEGSKA (reference sequence). The CDR3 loop spans 15 amino acids. The ends lost 3 bases at V and 2 bases at J; junction bases unmatched: 10. The CDR3 DNA sequence: TGCAGTGCTAGTGGGGGAGGGAGTGTAACCTACGAGCAGTACTTC. Translating it yields CSASGGGSVTYEQYF.

Ten or more counts support this clonotype. The chain recombines TRBV7-3 with TRBJ2-1, with no clear D. V lost 4 bases and J 4 bases, leaving 14 bases between the germline ends. In germline, CDR1 is SGHTA, CDR2 FQGTGA. The CDR3 covers 15 residues. In DNA, the CDR3 is TGTGCCAGCAGCTCGCCAATCGGCCAATACAATGAGCAGTTCTTC. This gives the protein CASSSPIGQYNEQFF.

The V and J genes are TRBV6-2 or TRBV6-3 and TRBJ2-1; 7 positions match TRBD2. This CDR3 is built from 15 residues. V was clipped by 8 bases and J by 9 bases; unmatched bases: 16. Looked up from germline, CDR1 is MNHEY and CDR2 is SVGEGT. CDR3 in amino acids: CASRGFERGQGEQFF. The CDR3 nucleotides are TGTGCCAGCCGAGGGTTTGAGCGGGGCCAGGGTGAGCAGTTCTTC.

This clonotype was detected ten times or more. V is TRBV3-1 and J is TRBJ2-7; tentative D call: TRBD2 (6 bases). V was pared by 4 bases and J by 3 bases, with 13 bases between. The germline V gene encodes CDR1 LGHDT and CDR2 YNNKEL (reference sequence). CDR3 size: 14 residues. The CDR3 DNA reads as TGTGCCAGCAGCCCCCGGGGTAGCGGCTACGAGCAGTACTTC. This codes for CASSPRGSGYEQYF.

This clonotype was counted between two and nine times. The V gene is TRBV19, the J gene TRBJ1-6; no reliable D call. The V end lost 9 bases, the J end lost 8 bases, and 17 bases lay between the germline ends. This CDR3 comprises 14 residues. Germline loops: CDR1 LNHDA, CDR2 SQIVND (reference sequence). The CDR3 loop reads CASSVRDGDSPLHF. The CDR3 DNA is TGTGCCAGCTCAGTAAGGGATGGGGATTCACCCCTCCACTTT.

This clonotype was observed a handful of times. The chain uses TRBV30 and TRBJ2-1, with 11 bases lining up with TRBD2. The CDR3 has 15 amino acids. V gave up 2 bases and J gave up 3 bases; unmatched junction bases: 3. Germline CDR1 is GTSNPN and CDR2 is SVGIG (reference sequence). CDR3 DNA sequence: TGTGCCTGGAGTTATAGCGGGAGGGGCTACAATGAGCAGTTCTTC. Translated, it gives CAWSYSGRGYNEQFF. Complete variable domain (other parts from reference TRBV30 and TRBJ2-1): SQTIHQWPATLVQPVGSPLSLECTVEGTSNPNLYWYRQAAGRGLQLLFYSVGIGQISSEVPQNLSASRPQDRQFILSSKKLLLSDSGFYLCAWSYSGRGYNEQFFGPGTRLTVL.

Many counts were recorded for this clonotype. The rearrangement uses TRBV6-6 and TRBJ2-5; D unresolved. The CDR3 extends over 13 amino acids. Germline CDR1 is MNHNY and CDR2 is SVGAGI (reference sequence). Trimming stripped 2 bases from V and 3 bases from J, with 7 bases between. The CDR3: CASSYKGKETQYF. The CDR3 DNA sequence: TGTGCCAGCAGTTACAAAGGGAAAGAGACCCAGTACTTC.

This clonotype was seen at least ten times. This chain connects TRBV28 to TRBJ2-5; 13 bases align to TRBD2. CDR1 and CDR2 (germline): MDHEN, SYDVKM. This CDR3 has 14 amino acids. J was trimmed by 5 bases and V by 7 bases; bases with no gene match: 4. The CDR3: CASTLTSGRETQYF. Here the CDR3 DNA reads TGTGCCAGCACCCTGACTAGCGGGAGGGAGACCCAGTACTTC.

The CDR3 DNA sequence: TGTGCCAGCAGTGAAGGGACTAGCGACACCGGGGAGCTGTTTTTT. Its translation is CASSEGTSDTGELFF. The rearrangement uses TRBV6-1 and TRBJ2-2; 9 positions agree with TRBD2. V gave up 1 base and J gave up 3 bases; unmatched junction bases: 0. Germline CDR1 MNHNS, CDR2 SASEGT. This CDR3 region has 15 residues.

A few counts support this clonotype. V is TRBV28 and J is TRBJ1-4, with 7 bases lining up with TRBD1. V shed 6 bases and J 8 bases; nucleotides not matched to a gene: 9. The CDR3 is 14 amino acids. Germline lookup yields CDR1 MDHEN and CDR2 SYDVKM. The CDR3 DNA reads TGTGCCAGCAGCCGACAGGGCGGGAGGGAAAAACTGTTTTTT. This translates into CASSRQGGREKLFF.

The chain links TRBV19 to TRBJ2-1; D gene ambiguous. Germline CDR1 LNHDA, CDR2 SQIVND (reference sequence). The CDR3 contains 12 residues. Trimming left V 6 bases short and J 4 bases short, with 7 bases between. The CDR3 reads CASRTIYNEQFF. The CDR3 DNA reads TGTGCCAGTAGAACTATTTACAATGAGCAGTTCTTC.

This clonotype showed up many times. V usage is TRBV5-1 and J usage is TRBJ2-7; D assignment may be TRBD1 or TRBD2 (5 bases each). Trimming removed 0 bases at V and 4 bases at J, with 11 bases between. CDR3 length: 14 amino acids. The germline V gene has CDR1 SGHRS and CDR2 YFSETQ. CDR3 DNA sequence: TGCGCCAGCAGCTTGGGAGGGGAAAGGTACGAGCAGTACTTC. This encodes CASSLGGERYEQYF.

Points on this clonotype: This may be a read error: a much more frequent sequence differs by one nucleotide. The chain links TRBV30 to TRBJ1-5, with D maybe TRBD1 (6 bases). Germline CDR1 and CDR2: GTSNPN and SVGIG (reference sequence). Trimming removed 0 bases at V and 5 bases at J, with 17 bases between. The CDR3 contains 16 residues. CDR3 coding DNA: TGTGCCTGGAGTGTAAGGGGGACGTCGGCTCATCAGCCCCAGCATTTT. Its protein product is CAWSVRGTSAHQPQHF. The variable domain in full, completed from reference TRBV30 and TRBJ1-5, reads SQTIHQWPATLVQPVGSPLSLECTVEGTSNPNLYWYRQAAGRGLQLLFYSVGIGQISSEVPQNLSASRPQDRQFILSSKKLLLSDSGFYLCAWSVRGTSAHQPQHFGDGTRLSIL.

This clonotype was seen many times. The chain has TRBV28 and TRBJ1-2; no firm D call. The V end was cut by 2 bases, the J end by 2 bases, with 6 bases between. CDR3 size: 13 residues. Looked up from germline, CDR1 is MDHEN and CDR2 is SYDVKM. CDR3 bases: TGTGCCAGCAGTTTAAACCAAAACTATGGCTACACCTTC. Its translation: CASSLNQNYGYTF.

About this clonotype itself: The final CDR3 position lacks the conserved phenylalanine or tryptophan, pointing to a likely read error. This chain connects TRBV6-1 to TRBJ2-2, with TRBD2 matching over 11 bases. CDR1 is MNHNS and CDR2 is SASEGT in the germline V gene. The J segment lost 1 base and the V segment lost 6 bases, leaving 4 bases of the junction unmatched. This CDR3 spans 16 amino acids. CDR3 protein: CASSPGLAVNTGELFS. For the CDR3, the DNA is TGTGCCAGCAGCCCGGGACTAGCGGTGAACACCGGGGAGCTGTTTTCT.

This clonotype was picked up a small number of times. The chain couples TRBV5-1 to TRBJ1-6; D gene unclear. This CDR3 has 14 amino acids. Germline V gene data show CDR1 as SGHRS and CDR2 as YFSETQ. Trimming stripped 6 bases from V and 5 bases from J, with 12 bases between. The CDR3 loop reads CASTGGSNNSPLHF. DNA for the CDR3: TGCGCCAGCACGGGAGGCAGCAATAATTCACCCCTCCACTTT. The full variable domain, in which reference TRBV5-1 and TRBJ1-6 provide the parts outside the CDR3, is KAGVTQTPRYLIKTRGQQVTLSCSPISGHRSVSWYQQTPGQGLQFLFEYFSETQRNKGNFPGRFSGRQFSNSRSEMNVSTLELGDSALYLCASTGGSNNSPLHFGNGTRLTVT.

CDR3 sequence (DNA): TGTGCCAGCAGCTATTCAGGGCCATCGGGAGCCTACGAGCAGTACTTC. It specifies CASSYSGPSGAYEQYF. The J gene is TRBJ2-7, the V gene TRBV7-9; D may be TRBD2 (6 bases). CDR1 SEHNR and CDR2 FQNEAQ come from the germline V gene (reference sequence). CDR3 length: 16 amino acids. V lost 4 bases and J lost 2, with 18 bases in between.

This clonotype was observed once. This chain joins TRBV2 and TRBJ1-1, with a possible D match to TRBD1 (6 bases). The CDR3 extends over 14 amino acids. CDR1 and CDR2 from the germline V gene are SNHLY and FYNNEI. The V gene lost 8 bases and the J gene lost 8 bases, with 21 bases spanning the gap. The DNA of the CDR3 is TGTGCCAGCCGGGACAATATTGTCCGCGGGGAAGCTTTCTTT. This gives the protein CASRDNIVRGEAFF.

V usage is TRBV11-2 and J usage is TRBJ2-1; D gene uncertain. This CDR3 spans 15 amino acids. CDR1 and CDR2 (germline): SGHAT, FQNNGV. Trimming removed 1 base at V and 5 bases at J, with 12 bases between. The CDR3 nucleotides are TGTGCCAGCAGCTTAGCTTGGGGTAATCACAATGAGCAGTTCTTC. This gives the protein CASSLAWGNHNEQFF.

Many counts were recorded for this clonotype. The chain carries TRBV3-1 and TRBJ1-1, with 7 positions matching TRBD1. This CDR3 is 15 amino acids long. The V gene's germline CDR1 is LGHDT and CDR2 YNNKEL (reference sequence). J was trimmed by 2 bases and V by 5 bases; bases with no gene match: 8. This CDR3 reads CASSARQGSNTEAFF. The CDR3 DNA follows: TGTGCCAGCAGCGCCCGACAGGGAAGTAACACTGAAGCTTTCTTT.

This clonotype was seen ten or more times. The V gene is TRBV19, the J gene TRBJ2-7, with 10 bases fitting TRBD2. V was clipped by 7 bases and J by 3 bases; unmatched bases: 9. The CDR3 is 15 residues long. In germline, CDR1 is LNHDA, CDR2 SQIVND (reference sequence). In nucleotides, the CDR3 is TGTGCCAGTAAAGTAGCACTAGCGGGACTCTACGAGCAGTACTTC. It translates to CASKVALAGLYEQYF.

This clonotype was seen many times. The chain combines TRBV15 with TRBJ2-3; no reliable D call. V was cut by 3 bases and J by 2 bases, with 9 bases left in between. Germline values: CDR1 LNHNV, CDR2 YYDKDF (reference sequence). The CDR3 is made up of 14 amino acids. Here the CDR3 reads CATSSPVATDTQYF. CDR3 DNA sequence: TGTGCCACCAGCAGCCCAGTTGCCACAGATACGCAGTATTTT.